Sequencing of this T cell receptor beta chain was carried out in a study of identical twins. The CDR3 has 13 amino acids. The germline gives CDR1 MNHEY, CDR2 SVGAGI. Between the trimmed V and J ends, which lost 5 bases and 6 bases, there was a span of 11 bases. cDNA molecules carried unique molecular identifiers, and template switching added a universal primer site. One entry per CDR3 protein, called by TCRdb with MiXCR from the 5' RACE reads. The sample carries 250,000 to 350,000 distinct CDR3 sequences, roughly 8.6% recorded once. Healthy Caucasians, and only they, were the donors. Study-wide findings and caveats: There were fewer insertions in abundant cord blood beta clonotypes, but memory repertoires showed no such pattern.

There are many counts of this clonotype. The antigen is unknown. The data were also submitted as part of a second study, on yellow fever vaccine responses in identical twins. As reported in that work: Twins' vaccine T cell responses reportedly seemed partly convergent and partly personalized.

The chain recombines TRBV6-5 with TRBJ1-5; possible D gene TRBD1, 5 bases. The sequencing input was memory (CD45RO+) T cells sorted from blood. This TCR derives from a woman between 18 and 30 years old in good health. The CDR3 loop is CASSNGQVQPQHF. The CDR3 DNA reads TGTGCCAGCAGTAACGGACAAGTTCAGCCCCAGCATTTT.